This TCR beta chain was documented in a study of shared clonotypes between healthy human individuals. Clones were sequenced by immunoSEQ multiplex PCR, and TCRdb holds only the in-frame ones, with some missing. The data contain about 1.5 million clones, 95% to 99% of them singletons. This CDR3 region has 14 residues. Germline CDR1 is SGHAT and CDR2 is FQNNGV. V trimming: 4 bases; J trimming: 4 bases; junction bases outside the gene matches: 4. The source is a man aged 30 to 39 in good health. The gene calls are TRBV11-2 and TRBJ1-3; 7 nucleotides align to TRBD1. The sequencing input was naive CD4+ T cells sorted from blood. Sample subset: CD45RA+ positively selected. Here the CDR3 DNA reads TGTGCCAGCAGCTACACAGGGGAAGGAAACACCATATATTTT. Its translation: CASSYTGEGNTIYF.